This TCR beta chain comes out of a study of a mutant IDH1 vaccine in newly diagnosed glioma. In regard to this clone: As yet, its antigen is unknown.

Assay: immunoSEQ multiplex PCR; the TCRdb copy retains only in-frame clones and omits some. Of about 20,000 clones detected, around 80% appear once; the ten largest clones hold 13%. Specified time point: week 23, last vaccination. Mutant IDH1 20-mer peptide, at 300 ug, made up each vaccine dose, with topical imiquimod. This sequence originates from a man aged 25 to 40 with glioma. The material sequenced was PBMCs, taken from a glioma patient whose treatment included an IDH1 peptide vaccine.

CDR3 bases: TGCGCCAGCAGCCAGGTGTCGGGAGTTATCACCGGGGAGCTGTTTTTT. Protein: CASSQVSGVITGELFF. This chain joins TRBV4-1 and TRBJ2-2, with a weak D call TRBD2 (6 bases). Trimming took off 3 bases at V and 4 bases at J, with 15 bases between the two ends. This CDR3 spans 16 amino acids. Germline lookup yields CDR1 MGHRA and CDR2 YSYEKL.